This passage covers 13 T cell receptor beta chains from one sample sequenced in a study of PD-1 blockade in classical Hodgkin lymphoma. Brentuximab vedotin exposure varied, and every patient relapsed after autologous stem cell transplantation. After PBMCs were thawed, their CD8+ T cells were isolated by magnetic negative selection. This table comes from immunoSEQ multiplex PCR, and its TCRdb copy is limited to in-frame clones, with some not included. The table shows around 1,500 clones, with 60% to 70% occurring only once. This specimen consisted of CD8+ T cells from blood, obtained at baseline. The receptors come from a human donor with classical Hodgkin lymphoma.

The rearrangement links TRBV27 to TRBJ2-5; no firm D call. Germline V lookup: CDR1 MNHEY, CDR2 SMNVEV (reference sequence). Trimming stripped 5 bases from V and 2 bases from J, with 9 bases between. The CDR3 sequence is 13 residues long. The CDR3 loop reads CASSRVVQETQYF. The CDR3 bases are TGTGCCAGCAGTCGGGTGGTACAAGAGACCCAGTACTTC.

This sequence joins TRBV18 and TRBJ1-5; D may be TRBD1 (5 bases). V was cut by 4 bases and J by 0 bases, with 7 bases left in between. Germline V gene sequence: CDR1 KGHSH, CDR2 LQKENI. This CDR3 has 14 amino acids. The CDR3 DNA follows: TGTGCCAGCTCACTAGGGGATAGCAATCAGCCCCAGCATTTT. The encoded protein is CASSLGDSNQPQHF.

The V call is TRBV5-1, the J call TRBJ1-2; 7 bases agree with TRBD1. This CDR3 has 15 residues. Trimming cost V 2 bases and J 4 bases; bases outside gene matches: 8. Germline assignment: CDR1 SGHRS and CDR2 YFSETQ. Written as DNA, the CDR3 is TGCGCCAGCAGCTTTCACCAGACAGGGTCCTATGGCTACACCTTC. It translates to CASSFHQTGSYGYTF.

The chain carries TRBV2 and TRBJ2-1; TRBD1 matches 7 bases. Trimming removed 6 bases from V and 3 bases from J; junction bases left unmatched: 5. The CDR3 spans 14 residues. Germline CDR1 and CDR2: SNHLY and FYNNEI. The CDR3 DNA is TGTGCCAGCAGACGGACAGGAAACTACAATGAGCAGTTCTTC. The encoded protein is CASRRTGNYNEQFF. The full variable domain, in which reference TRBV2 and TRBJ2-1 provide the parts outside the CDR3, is EPEVTQTPSHQVTQMGQEVILRCVPISNHLYFYWYRQILGQKVEFLVSFYNNEISEKSEIFDDQFSVERPDGSNFTLKIRSTKLEDSAMYFCASRRTGNYNEQFFGPGTRLTVL.

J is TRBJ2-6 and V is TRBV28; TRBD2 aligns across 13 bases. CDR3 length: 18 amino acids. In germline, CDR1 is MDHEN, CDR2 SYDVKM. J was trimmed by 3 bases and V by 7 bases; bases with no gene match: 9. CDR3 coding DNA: TGTGCCAGCACTTTCCGCGGACTAGCGGGAGTTGGGGCCAACGTCCTGACTTTC. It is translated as CASTFRGLAGVGANVLTF.

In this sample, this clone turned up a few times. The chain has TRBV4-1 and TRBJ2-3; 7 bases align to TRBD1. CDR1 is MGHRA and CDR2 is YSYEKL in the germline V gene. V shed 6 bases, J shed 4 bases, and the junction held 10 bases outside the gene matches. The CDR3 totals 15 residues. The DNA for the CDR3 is TGCGCCAGCAGACTTACCGGGACAGAGTCAGATACGCAGTATTTT. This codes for CASRLTGTESDTQYF.

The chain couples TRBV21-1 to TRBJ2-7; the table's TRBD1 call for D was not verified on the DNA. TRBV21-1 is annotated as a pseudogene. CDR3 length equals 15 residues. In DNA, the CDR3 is TGTGCCAGCAGCAAAGCGCAGGGCTTGAGGAACGAGCAGTACTTC. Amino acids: CASSKAQGLRNEQYF.

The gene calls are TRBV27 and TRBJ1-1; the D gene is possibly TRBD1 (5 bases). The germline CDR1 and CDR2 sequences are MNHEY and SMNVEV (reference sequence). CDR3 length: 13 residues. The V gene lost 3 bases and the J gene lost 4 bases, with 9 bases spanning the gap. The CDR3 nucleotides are TGTGCCAGCAGTTTTATGGGACCCACTGAAGCTTTCTTT. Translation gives CASSFMGPTEAFF.

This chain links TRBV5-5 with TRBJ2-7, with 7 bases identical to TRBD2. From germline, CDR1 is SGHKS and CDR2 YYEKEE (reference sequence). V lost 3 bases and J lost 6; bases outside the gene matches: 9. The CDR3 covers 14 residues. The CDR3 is CASSWEGWGGEQYF. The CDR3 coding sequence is TGTGCCAGCAGCTGGGAGGGTTGGGGAGGCGAGCAGTACTTC.

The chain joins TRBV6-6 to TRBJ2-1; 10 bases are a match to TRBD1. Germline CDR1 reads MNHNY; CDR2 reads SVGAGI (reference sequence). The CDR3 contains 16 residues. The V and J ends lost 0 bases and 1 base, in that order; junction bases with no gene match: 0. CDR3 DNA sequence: TGTGCCAGCAGTTACTCGGGACAGGGGTCCTACAATGAGCAGTTCTTC. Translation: CASSYSGQGSYNEQFF.

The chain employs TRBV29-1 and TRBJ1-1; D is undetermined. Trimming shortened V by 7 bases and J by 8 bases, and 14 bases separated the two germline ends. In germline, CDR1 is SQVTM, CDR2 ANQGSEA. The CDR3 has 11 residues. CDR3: CSAQGREEAFF. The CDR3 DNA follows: TGCAGCGCCCAAGGTAGGGAAGAAGCTTTCTTT.

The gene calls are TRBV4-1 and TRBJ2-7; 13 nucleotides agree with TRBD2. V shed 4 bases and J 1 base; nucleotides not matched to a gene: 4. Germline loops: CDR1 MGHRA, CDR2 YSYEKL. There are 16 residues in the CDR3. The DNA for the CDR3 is TGCGCCAGCAGCCCCCGACTAGCGGGAGGATCCTACGAGCAGTACTTC. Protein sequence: CASSPRLAGGSYEQYF.

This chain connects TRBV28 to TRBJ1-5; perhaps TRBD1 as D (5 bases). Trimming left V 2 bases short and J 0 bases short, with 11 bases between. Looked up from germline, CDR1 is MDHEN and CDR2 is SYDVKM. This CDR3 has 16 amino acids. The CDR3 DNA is TGTGCCAGCAGTTTAATCCTTGACAGTAGCAATCAGCCCCAGCATTTT. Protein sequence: CASSLILDSSNQPQHF.